The 12 T cell receptor beta chains below all came from one sample that was sequenced in a study of read filtering for tumor transcriptome and immune sequencing. Molecular barcoded adaptors covering alpha/delta and beta/gamma chains were used on about 390 ng RNA. Each CDR3 protein is one row after TCRdb ran MiXCR on the reads. The repertoire holds 35,000 to 50,000 distinct CDR3 sequences, with 10% to 15% as singletons. The sample was a population of CD138-negative cells sorted from bone marrow. The receptors shown here come from a donor at least 40 years old with multiple myeloma.

This clonotype was recorded many times. The CDR3 nucleotides read TGTGCCAGCAGCCCGACTAGCGGGGGGGCCAACGTGAAGACCCAGTACTTC. This gives the protein CASSPTSGGANVKTQYF. The V call is TRBV7-9, the J call TRBJ2-5, with 14 nucleotides matching TRBD2. With 5 bases clipped from V and 6 bases from J, the junction kept 11 bases outside the gene matches. The CDR3 extends over 17 amino acids. Per the germline V gene, CDR1 is SEHNR and CDR2 is FQNEAQ (reference sequence).

In this sample, this clonotype turned up many times. The V gene is TRBV28, the J gene TRBJ2-7; 14 nucleotides line up with TRBD2. Looked up from germline, CDR1 is MDHEN and CDR2 is SYDVKM. V gave up 10 bases and J gave up 2 bases; unmatched junction bases: 7. The CDR3 consists of 15 residues. The DNA of the CDR3 is TGTGCCACCGCCGGGACTAGCGGGGGAACCTACGAGCAGTACTTC. It specifies CATAGTSGGTYEQYF.

In regard to this clonotype: Just one base apart from a much larger clone, this may be a read error. The chain combines TRBV11-2 with TRBJ1-2; the D is unclear. From germline, CDR1 is SGHAT and CDR2 FQNNGV. Between the trimmed V and J ends, which lost 2 bases and 0 bases, there was a span of 10 bases. The CDR3 runs to 15 residues. In DNA form, the CDR3 reads TGTGCCAGCAGCTTAACAGCCGGACCTAACTATGGCTACACCTTC. This translates into CASSLTAGPNYGYTF.

Comment on this clonotype: A much larger clone sits a single nucleotide away, making a read error possible. Without the conserved terminal phenylalanine or tryptophan, this CDR3 likely stems from a read error. The CDR3 is CASSFSLEQYS. CDR3 DNA: TGTGCCAGCAGCTTTTCGTTGGAGCAGTACTCC. This rearrangement joins TRBV5-5 to TRBJ2-7, with no clear D. The germline V gene encodes CDR1 SGHKS and CDR2 YYEKEE (reference sequence). Trimming removed 2 bases at V and 7 bases at J, with 7 bases between. The CDR3 contains 11 residues.

This clonotype was counted many times. The rearrangement links TRBV7-9 to TRBJ2-1, with 10 bases lining up with TRBD2. Germline CDR1 reads SEHNR; CDR2 reads FQNEAQ (reference sequence). CDR3 size: 15 residues. V was clipped by 4 bases and J by 0 bases; unmatched bases: 0. The CDR3 region is CASSWTSGSYNEQFF. Written as DNA, the CDR3 is TGTGCCAGCAGCTGGACTAGCGGCTCCTACAATGAGCAGTTCTTC.

With regard to this clonotype: Since the CDR3 does not end with the conserved phenylalanine or tryptophan, this likely comes from a read error. The chain joins TRBV2 to TRBJ1-2; TRBD1 aligns across 7 bases. V lost 2 bases and J lost 8; bases outside the gene matches: 5. There are 13 residues in the CDR3. CDR1 is SNHLY and CDR2 is FYNNEI in the germline V gene. The CDR3 nucleotides are TGTGCCAGCAGTGAAACAGGGGCTGGCGGCTACACCATC. It is translated as CASSETGAGGYTI.

V usage is TRBV7-2 and J usage is TRBJ2-1; a weak D match, TRBD1 (6 bases). Between the trimmed V and J ends, which lost 5 bases and 3 bases, there was a span of 11 bases. This CDR3 has 14 amino acids. Germline-derived CDR1 and CDR2 are SGHTA and FQGNSA. CDR3 region: CASSQGSDYNEQFF. The CDR3, as DNA: TGTGCCAGCAGCCAGGGGTCGGACTACAATGAGCAGTTCTTC.

This clonotype was seen a handful of times. A read error may produce the germline difference seen at one junction end. The chain is built from TRBV20-1 and TRBJ2-1, with D uncertain. Germline V CDR1 and CDR2: DFQATT, SNEGSKA (reference sequence). The CDR3 has 13 amino acids. CDR3 bases: TGCAGTGCGGAAGCTTGTGCCTACAGTGAGCAGTTCTTC. Its protein is CSAEACAYSEQFF.

Comment on this clonotype: A read error likely explains this, since a far larger clone differs by one base. The chain carries TRBV25-1 and TRBJ1-4; D is undetermined. The J call is in doubt because the DNA end fits TRBJ1-5 better. CDR1 is MGHDK, CDR2 SYGVNS, per germline. CDR3 length equals 14 residues. The CDR3 here is CASSEGQATDTQHF. In nucleotides, the CDR3 is TGTGCCAGCAGTGAAGGGCAGGCAACGGATACGCAGCATTTT.

As concerns this clonotype: Since a much larger clone is just one base distant, this may be a read error. No conserved phenylalanine or tryptophan is present at the end of the CDR3, so a read error is the likely explanation. V usage is TRBV11-1 and J usage is TRBJ1-2, with D possibly TRBD1 on 5 matching bases. The CDR3 covers 12 residues. CDR1 is SGHAT, CDR2 FQDESV, per germline (reference sequence). Deletions cut 5 bases from V and 4 bases from J, with 8 bases between. The CDR3 DNA sequence: TGTGCCAGCAGCCGGGGGGGCTATGGCTACACCTGC. This translates into CASSRGGYGYTC.

This clonotype was counted at least ten times. V gene TRBV7-2 combines with J gene TRBJ2-1; D not certain. Germline values: CDR1 SGHTA, CDR2 FQGNSA. The V end was cut by 3 bases, the J end by 10 bases, with 13 bases between. The CDR3 totals 13 residues. DNA of the CDR3: TGTGCCAGCAGCTTCCCCGGGTTGGGGGAGCAGTTCTTC. Residues: CASSFPGLGEQFF.

In this sample, this clonotype turned up many times. This rearrangement joins TRBV6-2 or TRBV6-3 to TRBJ1-5, with TRBD1 matching 7 bases. CDR3 length equals 13 residues. CDR1 is MNHEY, CDR2 SVGEGT, per germline. J lost 6 bases, V lost 4 bases, and 3 bases had no gene match. CDR3 in amino acids: CASSSQGSQPQHF. DNA of the CDR3: TGTGCCAGCAGTTCACAGGGGAGTCAGCCCCAGCATTTT.